What follows are 10 T cell receptor beta chains derived from one specimen sequenced in a study of Ad26.COV2.S vaccination and SARS-CoV-2 variants. Sample treatment: about 20 received Ad26.COV2.S at low or high dose, single or two shots; 5 received placebo; per-sample allocation not given. Material that was analyzed had been drawn on day 63 after the first vaccine or placebo injection. The assay was immunoSEQ multiplex PCR, and TCRdb's table has in-frame clones only and misses some. The table lists about 420,000 clones, roughly 90% of them singletons, with 3.5% to 4% in the top ten. The sequences come from peripheral blood, collected in a trial of Ad26.COV2.S vaccine versus placebo. These receptors all come from a person aged 18 to 65 who received the Ad26.COV2.S COVID-19 vaccine or a placebo.

The V call is TRBV28, the J call TRBJ1-6; D is uncertain. CDR1 is MDHEN and CDR2 is SYDVKM in the germline V gene. CDR3 size: 21 residues. V gave up 2 bases and J gave up 5 bases, with 28 bases separating them. The CDR3 DNA sequence: TGTGCCAGCAGTTTACCCGTCGGTCACACGGGATATCAAGTGGATAATTCACCCCTCCACTTT. Amino acid sequence: CASSLPVGHTGYQVDNSPLHF.

V and J are TRBV7-2 and TRBJ1-2, with TRBD1 matching 9 bases. This CDR3 contains 15 residues. CDR1 is SGHTA, CDR2 FQGNSA, per germline. The V gene end was trimmed by 2 bases and the J gene end by 5 bases; junction bases not matched to a gene: 6. The CDR3 loop reads CASSLQGQGHYGYTF. CDR3 DNA: TGTGCCAGCAGCTTACAGGGACAGGGCCATTATGGCTACACCTTC.

The gene calls are TRBV7-7 and TRBJ2-5, with D maybe TRBD1 (5 bases). Germline lookup yields CDR1 SSHAT and CDR2 FNYEAQ (reference sequence). V dropped 0 bases and J dropped 1 base, with 9 bases sitting between them. This CDR3 is 15 amino acids long. CDR3 DNA sequence: TGTGCCAGCAGCTTAGCAGGGGTTGTCCAAGAGACCCAGTACTTC. This encodes CASSLAGVVQETQYF.

This chain uses TRBV5-1 with TRBJ1-1, with a tentative D call TRBD1 (6 bases). The V gene lost 3 bases and the J gene lost 1 base, with 13 bases spanning the gap. In germline, CDR1 is SGHRS, CDR2 YFSETQ. CDR3 size: 15 residues. CDR3 DNA sequence: TGCGCCAGCAGCTCCCTCAGGGGCGAGAACACTGAAGCTTTCTTT. It encodes CASSSLRGENTEAFF.

The chain is built from TRBV5-5 and TRBJ2-7, with D possibly matching TRBD1 (6 bases). CDR3 length: 14 amino acids. Germline V gene sequence: CDR1 SGHKS, CDR2 YYEKEE (reference sequence). Trimming took 3 bases from V and 0 from J, leaving 10 bases between them. CDR3 protein: CASSSGTNSYEQYF. The CDR3 DNA follows: TGTGCCAGCAGCTCCGGGACAAACTCCTACGAGCAGTACTTC.

The chain's CDR3 is CASSQYQETQYF. The CDR3 nucleotides read TGTGCCAGCAGTCAGTACCAAGAGACCCAGTACTTC. This chain connects TRBV6-2 or TRBV6-3 to TRBJ2-5, with D unresolved. The CDR3 spans 12 residues. The germline CDR1 and CDR2 sequences are MNHEY and SVGEGT. The V gene lost 5 bases and the J gene lost 0 bases, with 4 bases spanning the gap.

The chain combines TRBV6-5 with TRBJ2-7; TRBD2 might be the D (5 bases). This CDR3 has 15 amino acids. Between the trimmed V and J ends, which lost 6 bases and 0 bases, there was a span of 15 bases. Germline V lookup: CDR1 MNHEY, CDR2 SVGAGI. The CDR3 bases are TGTGCCAGCAGAACAGAGAGGGTAGTCTCCTACGAGCAGTACTTC. The encoded protein is CASRTERVVSYEQYF.

The chain links TRBV9 to TRBJ2-5, with D uncertain. The CDR3 sequence is 14 residues long. Germline CDR1 reads SGDLS; CDR2 reads YYNGEE. Trimming took off 0 bases at V and 0 bases at J, with 6 bases between the two ends. CDR3 DNA: TGTGCCAGCAGCGTAGGCCCGAACCAAGAGACCCAGTACTTC. Its translation is CASSVGPNQETQYF.

This clone was observed a single time. This chain joins TRBV3-1 (or the pseudogene TRBV3-2) and TRBJ2-7; D not resolved. This CDR3 region has 16 residues. The V end lost 0 bases, the J end lost 5 bases, and 17 bases lay between the germline ends. Per the germline V gene, CDR1 is LGHDT and CDR2 is YNNKEL (reference sequence). CDR3: CASSQEGKGDVHEQYF. CDR3 nucleotides: TGTGCCAGCAGCCAAGAGGGGAAAGGCGACGTGCACGAGCAGTACTTC.

J is TRBJ1-2 and V is TRBV27; D call uncertain. The germline V and J ends were trimmed by 6 bases and 4 bases, with 6 bases remaining between them. Germline V gene sequence: CDR1 MNHEY, CDR2 SMNVEV (reference sequence). CDR3 length: 11 residues. The CDR3 sequence is CASSSLYGYTF. The CDR3 bases are TGTGCCAGCAGCTCGCTCTATGGCTACACCTTC.